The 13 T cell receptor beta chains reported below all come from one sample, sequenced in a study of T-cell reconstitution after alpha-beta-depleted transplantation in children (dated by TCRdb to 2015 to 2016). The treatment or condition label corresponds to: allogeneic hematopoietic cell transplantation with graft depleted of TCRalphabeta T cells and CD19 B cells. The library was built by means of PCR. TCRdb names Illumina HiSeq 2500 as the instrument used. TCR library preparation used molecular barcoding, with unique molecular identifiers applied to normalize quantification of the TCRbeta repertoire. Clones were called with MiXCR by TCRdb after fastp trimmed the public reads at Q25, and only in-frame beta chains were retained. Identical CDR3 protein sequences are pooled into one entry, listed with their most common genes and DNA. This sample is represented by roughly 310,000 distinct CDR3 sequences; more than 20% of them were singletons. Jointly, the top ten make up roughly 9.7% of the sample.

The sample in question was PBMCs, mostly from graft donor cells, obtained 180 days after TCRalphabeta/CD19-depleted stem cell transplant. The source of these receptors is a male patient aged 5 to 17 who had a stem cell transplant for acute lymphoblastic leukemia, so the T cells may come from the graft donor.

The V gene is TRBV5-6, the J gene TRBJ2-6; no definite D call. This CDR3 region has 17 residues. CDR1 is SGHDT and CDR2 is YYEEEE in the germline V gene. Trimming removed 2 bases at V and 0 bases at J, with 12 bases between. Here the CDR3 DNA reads TGTGCCAGCAGCTTTCCGTACAGACCCTCTGGGGCCAACGTCCTGACTTTC. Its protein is CASSFPYRPSGANVLTF. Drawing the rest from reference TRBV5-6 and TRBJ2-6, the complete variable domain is DAGVTQSPTHLIKTRGQQVTLRCSPKSGHDTVSWYQQALGQGPQFIFQYYEEEERQRGNFPDRFSGHQFPNYSSELNVNALLLGDSALYLCASSFPYRPSGANVLTFGAGSRLTVL.

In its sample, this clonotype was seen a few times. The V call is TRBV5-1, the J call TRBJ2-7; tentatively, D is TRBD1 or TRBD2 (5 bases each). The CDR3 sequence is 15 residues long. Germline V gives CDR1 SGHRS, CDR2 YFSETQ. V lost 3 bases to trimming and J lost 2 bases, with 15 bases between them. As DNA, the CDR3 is TGCGCCAGCAGCTCGGACCGGGACGGTCCCTACGAGCAGTACTTC. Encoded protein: CASSSDRDGPYEQYF.

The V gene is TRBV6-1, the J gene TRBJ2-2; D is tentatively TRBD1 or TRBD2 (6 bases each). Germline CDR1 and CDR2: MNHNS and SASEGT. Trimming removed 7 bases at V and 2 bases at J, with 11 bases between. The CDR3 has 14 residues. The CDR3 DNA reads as TGTGCCAGCAATCGGGGGCTCAACACCGGGGAGCTGTTTTTT. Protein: CASNRGLNTGELFF.

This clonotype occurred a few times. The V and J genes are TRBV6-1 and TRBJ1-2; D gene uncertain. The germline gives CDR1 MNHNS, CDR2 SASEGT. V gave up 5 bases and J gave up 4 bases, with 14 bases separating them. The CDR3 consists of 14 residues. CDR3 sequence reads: CASSPLRGSYGYTF. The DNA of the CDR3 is TGTGCCAGCAGTCCCCTTCGGGGTTCCTATGGCTACACCTTC.

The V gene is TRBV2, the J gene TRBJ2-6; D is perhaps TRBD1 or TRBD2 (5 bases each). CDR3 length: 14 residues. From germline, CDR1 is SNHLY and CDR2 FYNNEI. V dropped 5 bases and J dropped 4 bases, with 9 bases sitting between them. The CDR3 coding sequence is TGTGCCAGCAGTAGGGGAGCAGGGGCCAACGTCCTGACTTTC. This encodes CASSRGAGANVLTF.

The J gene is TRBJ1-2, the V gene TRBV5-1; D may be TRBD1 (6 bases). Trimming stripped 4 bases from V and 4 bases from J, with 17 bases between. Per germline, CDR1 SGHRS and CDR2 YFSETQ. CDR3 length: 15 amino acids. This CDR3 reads CASSTGQPHLYGYTF. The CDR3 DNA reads TGCGCCAGCAGCACCGGACAGCCACACCTCTATGGCTACACCTTC.

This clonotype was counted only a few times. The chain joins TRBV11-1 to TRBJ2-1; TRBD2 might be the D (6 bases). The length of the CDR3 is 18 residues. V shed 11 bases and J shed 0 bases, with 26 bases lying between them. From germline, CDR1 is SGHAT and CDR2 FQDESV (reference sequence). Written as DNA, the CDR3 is TGTGCCGCCCCGACCGTCGGGACTGAAAAAAGCTCCTACAATGAGCAGTTCTTC. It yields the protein CAAPTVGTEKSSYNEQFF.

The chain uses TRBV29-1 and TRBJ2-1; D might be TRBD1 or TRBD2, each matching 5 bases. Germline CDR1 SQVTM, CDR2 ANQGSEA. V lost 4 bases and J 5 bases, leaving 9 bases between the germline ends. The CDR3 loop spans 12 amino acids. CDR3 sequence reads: CSVVRGNNEQFF. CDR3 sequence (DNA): TGCAGCGTTGTCCGGGGCAACAATGAGCAGTTCTTC.

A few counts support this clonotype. In nucleotides, the CDR3 is TGTGCCAGCAGTTTAGTGGGCTACAGGTCCTTCCAAGAGACCCAGTACTTC. The encoded protein is CASSLVGYRSFQETQYF. The gene calls are TRBV12-3 or TRBV12-4 and TRBJ2-5, with a weak D call TRBD1 (5 bases). This CDR3 region has 17 residues. V was shortened by 1 base and J by 1 base, with 16 bases between the two germline ends.

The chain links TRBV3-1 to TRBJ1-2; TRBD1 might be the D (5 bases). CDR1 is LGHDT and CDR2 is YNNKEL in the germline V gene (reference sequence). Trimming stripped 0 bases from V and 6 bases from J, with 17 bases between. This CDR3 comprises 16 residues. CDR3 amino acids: CASSQDIAGRKNGYTF. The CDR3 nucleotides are TGTGCCAGCAGCCAAGATATCGCAGGGAGGAAGAATGGCTACACCTTC.

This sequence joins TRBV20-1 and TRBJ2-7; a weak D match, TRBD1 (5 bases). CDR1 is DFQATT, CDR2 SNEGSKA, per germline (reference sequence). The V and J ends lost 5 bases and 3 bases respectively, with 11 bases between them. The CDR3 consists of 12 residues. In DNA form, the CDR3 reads TGCAGTGCTGTAGGGGCCCTCTACGAGCAGTACTTC. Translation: CSAVGALYEQYF.

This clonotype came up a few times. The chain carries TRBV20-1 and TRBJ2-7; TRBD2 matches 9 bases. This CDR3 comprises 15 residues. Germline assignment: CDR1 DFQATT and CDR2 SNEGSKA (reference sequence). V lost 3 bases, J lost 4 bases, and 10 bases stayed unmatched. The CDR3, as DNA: TGCAGTGCTAGGGTCGGGACTAGCCTTTGGTACGAGCAGTACTTC. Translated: CSARVGTSLWYEQYF.

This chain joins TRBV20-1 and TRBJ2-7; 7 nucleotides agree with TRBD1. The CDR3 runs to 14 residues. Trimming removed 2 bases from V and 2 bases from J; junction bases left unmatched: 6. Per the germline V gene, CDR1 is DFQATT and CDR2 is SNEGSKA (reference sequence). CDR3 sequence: CSARTGVVTYEQYF. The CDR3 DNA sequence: TGCAGTGCTAGAACAGGGGTGGTGACCTACGAGCAGTACTTC.